These 9 T cell receptor beta chains originate from one sample sequenced in a study of blood T cell repertoires in COVID-19 (dated by TCRdb to the early 2020s). The library was generated by the immunoSEQ multiplex PCR assay. TCRdb mirrors the immuneACCESS table, restricted to in-frame sequences. Some clones are absent from its copies; in checked studies, under half trace to an unresolved V gene, and the reason for the others is unknown. This sample holds about 340,000 clones; 83% were observed only once. The leading ten clones occupy approximately 3.1% of the sample. The sample comprised peripheral blood. The receptors stem from a man younger than 45 with active or convalescent COVID-19.

V gene TRBV4-2 combines with J gene TRBJ2-7; 10 bases are shared with TRBD2. The germline gives CDR1 LGHNA, CDR2 YNFKEQ. This CDR3 is built from 17 residues. With 3 bases clipped from V and 5 bases from J, the junction kept 13 bases outside the gene matches. Here the CDR3 DNA reads TGTGCCAGCAGCCAGGCCCAGCGGGAGGGGAGAGCCGACGAGCAGTACTTC. Translation gives CASSQAQREGRADEQYF.

J is TRBJ2-1 and V is TRBV11-2, with 8 bases fitting TRBD2. Germline-derived CDR1 and CDR2 are SGHAT and FQNNGV. V shed 1 base and J 7 bases; nucleotides not matched to a gene: 3. The CDR3 covers 14 residues. CDR3 in amino acids: CASSLAGGPNEQFF. CDR3 sequence (DNA): TGTGCCAGCAGCTTAGCGGGGGGGCCTAATGAGCAGTTCTTC.

The J gene is TRBJ1-2, the V gene TRBV9, with 9 bases lining up with TRBD1. This CDR3 has 15 residues. Trimming cost V 4 bases and J 5 bases; bases outside gene matches: 9. Germline lookup yields CDR1 SGDLS and CDR2 YYNGEE. The CDR3 reads CASSTSQGARYGYTF. Written as DNA, the CDR3 is TGTGCCAGCAGCACCTCACAGGGGGCGCGGTATGGCTACACCTTC. The complete variable domain, with remaining parts taken from reference TRBV9 and TRBJ1-2, reads DSGVTQTPKHLITATGQRVTLRCSPRSGDLSVYWYQQSLDQGLQFLIQYYNGEERAKGNILERFSAQQFPDLHSELNLSSLELGDSALYFCASSTSQGARYGYTFGSGTRLTVV.

The rearrangement joins TRBV7-7 to TRBJ2-3; 9 bases map to TRBD1. The V and J ends lost 2 bases and 5 bases, in that order; junction bases with no gene match: 5. Germline V CDR1 and CDR2: SSHAT, FNYEAQ (reference sequence). This CDR3 contains 15 residues. For the CDR3, the DNA is TGTGCCAGCAGCTTAACAGGGGGCGCGGGAGATACGCAGTATTTT. It translates to CASSLTGGAGDTQYF.

This chain connects TRBV27 to TRBJ1-5; D is perhaps TRBD1 (5 bases). V dropped 4 bases and J dropped 7 bases, with 17 bases sitting between them. Germline values: CDR1 MNHEY, CDR2 SMNVEV (reference sequence). This CDR3 region has 15 residues. The CDR3 protein is CASSSQGPPRQPQHF. The DNA of the CDR3 is TGTGCCAGCAGTTCTCAGGGTCCCCCGAGGCAGCCCCAGCATTTT.

The DNA for the CDR3 is TGTGCCACCAGCCCGAAACCCGGGCGGAGGGGCGACGAGCAGTACTTC. Translation gives CATSPKPGRRGDEQYF. This rearrangement joins TRBV15 to TRBJ2-7; a weak D match, TRBD2 (6 bases). The CDR3 is 16 amino acids. CDR1 is LNHNV, CDR2 YYDKDF, per germline (reference sequence). Trimming took off 5 bases at V and 5 bases at J, with 22 bases between the two ends.

The V and J genes are TRBV7-2 and TRBJ2-1; 12 positions match TRBD2. The CDR3 contains 16 residues. CDR1 and CDR2 (germline): SGHTA, FQGNSA. J lost 7 bases, V lost 0 bases, and 4 bases had no gene match. CDR3 residues: CASSLALLAGGNEQFF. The CDR3 DNA reads as TGTGCCAGCAGCTTAGCGCTTCTAGCGGGGGGGAATGAGCAGTTCTTC.

The rearrangement joins TRBV9 to TRBJ1-5, with D possibly being TRBD1 (5 bases). The germline V and J ends were trimmed by 4 bases and 3 bases, with 14 bases remaining between them. Germline V gives CDR1 SGDLS, CDR2 YYNGEE. The CDR3 consists of 15 residues. The DNA of the CDR3 is TGTGCCAGCAGCCCCAGGCGGGGCGTCAATCAGCCCCAGCATTTT. Translated, it gives CASSPRRGVNQPQHF.

The chain recombines TRBV29-1 with TRBJ2-5; 7 bases are shared with TRBD2. Germline CDR1 is SQVTM and CDR2 is ANQGSEA. The CDR3 covers 12 residues. V lost 2 bases to trimming and J lost 9 bases; unmatched junction nucleotides: 6. The CDR3 loop is CSVEKVAGAQYF. The CDR3 bases are TGCAGCGTTGAAAAAGTTGCGGGAGCCCAGTACTTC.